This entry concerns a single T cell receptor beta chain. No antigen is known for it. These data are taken from a study of T cells in Graves' hyperthyroidism and ophthalmopathy. General observations from the study: Most thyroid clonotypes with frequency above 0.001 were detected in blood. Stable hyperthyroidism was told apart from ophthalmopathy by a model built on 13 V-J features.

Absence of ophthalmopathy progression within 18 months defined stable Graves' hyperthyroidism. Losses at the gene ends were 5 bases for V and 8 bases for J; bases not matched to a gene: 10. Per the germline V gene, CDR1 is MDHEN and CDR2 is SYDVKM. The CDR3 spans 15 residues. Amplified TCR beta CDR3 regions derived from RNA transcripts. The HTBI primer set drove a first-round RT-PCR of the TCR CDR3. Using its own MiXCR run on the multiplex PCR reads, TCRdb lists one record per CDR3 protein. The profile covers 340,000 or so distinct CDR3 sequences, with 20% to 25% appearing a single time and around 45% taken by the ten largest.

This sequence was found in a woman in her forties or fifties with Graves' hyperthyroidism. Material for sequencing was blood. The J gene is TRBJ1-4, the V gene TRBV28, with 8 bases aligning to TRBD1. CDR3 bases: TGTGCCAGCAGTCCCAACAGGGGGAAGGGCGAAAAACTGTTTTTT. Translated: CASSPNRGKGEKLFF.